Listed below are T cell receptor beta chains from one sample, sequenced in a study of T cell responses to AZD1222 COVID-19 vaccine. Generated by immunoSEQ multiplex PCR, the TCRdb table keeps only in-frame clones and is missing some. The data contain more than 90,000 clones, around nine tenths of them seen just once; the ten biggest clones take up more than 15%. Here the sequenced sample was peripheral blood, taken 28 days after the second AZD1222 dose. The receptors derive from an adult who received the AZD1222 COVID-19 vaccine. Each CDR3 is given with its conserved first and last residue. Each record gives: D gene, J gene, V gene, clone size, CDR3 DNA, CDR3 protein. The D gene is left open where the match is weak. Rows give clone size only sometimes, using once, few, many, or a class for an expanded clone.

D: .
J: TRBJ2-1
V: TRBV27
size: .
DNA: TGTGCCAGCATCTTATGGGCGGCTGACAGCTCCTACAATGAGCAGTTCTTC
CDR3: CASILWAADSSYNEQFF

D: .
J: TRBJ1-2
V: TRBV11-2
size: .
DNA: TGTGCCAGCAGCCCGACCAACTATGGCTACACCTTC
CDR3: CASSPTNYGYTF

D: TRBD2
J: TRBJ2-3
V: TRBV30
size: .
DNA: TGTGCCTGGAGCCCGGGACTAGCGGGCGGGGCCCCAGATACGCAGTATTTT
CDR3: CAWSPGLAGGAPDTQYF

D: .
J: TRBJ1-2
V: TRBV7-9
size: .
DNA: TGTGCCAGCAGCTTAGAGGCTGCGGGAGCTAACTATGGCTACACCTTC
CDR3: CASSLEAAGANYGYTF

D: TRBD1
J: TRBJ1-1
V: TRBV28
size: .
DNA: TGTGCCAGCAGTACTCCCGGGACAGGGAAGCGAGCTTTCTTT
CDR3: CASSTPGTGKRAFF

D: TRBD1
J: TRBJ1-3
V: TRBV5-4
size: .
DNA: TGTGCCAGCAGCCCCGGGACAGCTGGAAACACCATATATTTT
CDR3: CASSPGTAGNTIYF

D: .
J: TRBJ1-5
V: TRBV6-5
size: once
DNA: TGTGCCAGCAGTCGAGGGACGAGCAATCAGCCCCAGCATTTT
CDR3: CASSRGTSNQPQHF

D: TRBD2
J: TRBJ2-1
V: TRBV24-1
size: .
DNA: TGTGCCACCAGTGAGCCTAGCGGATCCTACAATGAGCAGTTCTTC
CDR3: CATSEPSGSYNEQFF

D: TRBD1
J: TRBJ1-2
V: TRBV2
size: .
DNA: TGTGCCAGCAGTGTAATTCGTTTTTCGGGACAGGGACGCTATGGCTACACCTTC
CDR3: CASSVIRFSGQGRYGYTF

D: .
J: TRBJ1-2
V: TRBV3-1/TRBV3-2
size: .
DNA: TGTGCCAGCAGCCTATACGGAGGGGCCGGAGGAAGATATGGCTACACCTTC
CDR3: CASSLYGGAGGRYGYTF

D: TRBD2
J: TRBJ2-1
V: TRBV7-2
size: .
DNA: TGTGCCAGCAGCTGGTATATAGCGGGAGGGAGGGACAGCTACAATGAGCAGTTCTTC
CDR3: CASSWYIAGGRDSYNEQFF

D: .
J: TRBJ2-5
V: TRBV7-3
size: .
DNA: TGTGCCAGCAGCTTAGCCGCCTCCGAAGAGACCCAGTACTTC
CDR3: CASSLAASEETQYF

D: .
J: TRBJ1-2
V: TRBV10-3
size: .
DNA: TGTGCCATCAGGGGCCTGACAGGCGAGGGCTACACCTTC
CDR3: CAIRGLTGEGYTF

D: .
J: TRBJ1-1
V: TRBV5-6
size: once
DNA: TGTGCCAGCACCGGGACACCAAACACTGAAGCTTTCTTT
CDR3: CASTGTPNTEAFF